The subject of this entry is one T cell receptor beta chain. One base away lies a much larger clone, so this may be a sequencing read error. TCRdb recomputed calls from the multiplex PCR reads with MiXCR, one row per CDR3 protein. The repertoire holds 45,000 to 65,000 distinct CDR3 sequences, with over 40% as singletons. The sample originates from a study of breast tumors, draining lymph nodes, adjacent tissues. The TCR was taken from a female donor with breast cancer. Some clones in this sample may be carry-over from other donors' samples. Sequences were obtained from breast tumor tissue.

As DNA, the CDR3 is TGTGCCAGCAGCGGGGGGAGAAGACCGGGCGGCGAGACCCAGTACTTC. Translating it yields CASSGGRRPGGETQYF. The V call is TRBV11-3, the J call TRBJ2-5, with a possible D match to TRBD2 (6 bases). The germline V gene encodes CDR1 SGHNT and CDR2 YENEEA. CDR3 length: 16 residues. V was pared by 5 bases and J by 5 bases, with 21 bases between.